Below, 29 T cell receptor beta chains from the same sample are listed, as sequenced in a study of shared clonotypes between healthy human individuals. CD8 cells classed as naive were CD45RO-negative and positively selected for CCR7, excluding terminally differentiated effector memory CD45RA+ cells. Here immunoSEQ multiplex PCR was the method, and the copy in TCRdb shows in-frame clones only, minus some. This table has 550,000 to 650,000 clones, approximately 96% appearing once. The sequencing input was naive CD8+ T cells sorted from blood. The receptor set was obtained from a woman aged 30 to 39 in good health.

The chain joins TRBV7-6 to TRBJ2-7, with 14 bases lining up with TRBD2. This CDR3 has 14 residues. CDR1 is SGHVS, CDR2 FNYEAQ, per germline. V shed 4 bases and J 12 bases; nucleotides not matched to a gene: 8. CDR3 coding DNA: TGTGCCAGCAGCTCTCCGGGACTAGCGGGAGCGCCGTACTTC. Translated, it gives CASSSPGLAGAPYF.

For this clone: The sample has other DNA sequences that encode this CDR3 too. This rearrangement joins TRBV7-9 to TRBJ2-5; D is possibly TRBD1 (5 bases). Germline CDR1 and CDR2: SEHNR and FQNEAQ (reference sequence). Trimming stripped 1 base from V and 5 bases from J, with 8 bases between. This CDR3 region has 13 residues. The CDR3 sequence: CASSLGGPETQYF. As DNA, the CDR3 is TGTGCCAGCAGCTTAGGGGGCCCCGAGACCCAGTACTTC.

The rearrangement uses TRBV19 and TRBJ2-7, with D uncertain. The CDR3 extends over 15 amino acids. The germline V gene has CDR1 LNHDA and CDR2 SQIVND (reference sequence). V dropped 4 bases and J dropped 3 bases, with 16 bases sitting between them. This CDR3 is CASSTDGREYYEQYF. The CDR3 DNA reads TGTGCCAGTAGTACGGACGGACGAGAATACTACGAGCAGTACTTC.

The J gene is TRBJ1-5, the V gene TRBV27; TRBD1 agrees at 7 bases. Germline loops: CDR1 MNHEY, CDR2 SMNVEV (reference sequence). V lost 6 bases to trimming and J lost 4 bases; unmatched junction nucleotides: 6. The CDR3 runs to 14 residues. The CDR3 protein is CASSHRGENQPQHF. The CDR3, as DNA: TGTGCCAGCAGCCACAGGGGAGAAAATCAGCCCCAGCATTTT.

V and J are TRBV27 and TRBJ2-1; a possible D gene is TRBD1 (6 bases). V was trimmed by 3 bases and J by 7 bases, leaving 16 bases between them. This CDR3 is 15 amino acids long. Per germline, CDR1 MNHEY and CDR2 SMNVEV (reference sequence). CDR3 amino acids: CASSLWSRGPNEQFF. Here the CDR3 DNA reads TGTGCCAGCAGTTTGTGGAGCAGGGGTCCTAATGAGCAGTTCTTC.

The J gene is TRBJ2-7, the V gene TRBV4-1, with 14 positions matching TRBD2. The J segment lost 6 bases and the V segment lost 3 bases, leaving 7 bases of the junction unmatched. CDR1 and CDR2 (germline): MGHRA, YSYEKL. CDR3 length equals 16 residues. CDR3 nucleotides: TGCGCCAGCAGCCAGGGACTAGCGGGAGCGGCGGCCGAGCAGTACTTC. This sequence encodes CASSQGLAGAAAEQYF.

The rearrangement uses TRBV29-1 and TRBJ2-3, with a tentative D call TRBD2 (5 bases). In germline, CDR1 is SQVTM, CDR2 ANQGSEA. V was pared by 4 bases and J by 2 bases, with 19 bases between. CDR3 size: 16 residues. For the CDR3, the DNA is TGCAGCGTTGGGGCTAGCATAGAGGGAGACACAGATACGCAGTATTTT. This translates into CSVGASIEGDTDTQYF.

This clone was counted once. V is TRBV19 and J is TRBJ1-1; D perhaps matches TRBD1 (6 bases). This CDR3 contains 15 residues. Germline CDR1 is LNHDA and CDR2 is SQIVND (reference sequence). V was pared by 1 base and J by 2 bases, with 11 bases between. The CDR3 spells CASSIGAGVNTEAFF. The CDR3, as DNA: TGTGCCAGTAGTATAGGGGCAGGGGTTAACACTGAAGCTTTCTTT. The variable domain in full, completed from reference TRBV19 and TRBJ1-1, reads DGGITQSPKYLFRKEGQNVTLSCEQNLNHDAMYWYRQDPGQGLRLIYYSQIVNDFQKGDIAEGYSVSREKKESFPLTVTSAQKNPTAFYLCASSIGAGVNTEAFFGQGTRLTVV.

The V call is TRBV27, the J call TRBJ2-1, with TRBD2 identical over 8 bases. The germline gives CDR1 MNHEY, CDR2 SMNVEV (reference sequence). V gave up 5 bases and J gave up 7 bases; unmatched junction bases: 4. The CDR3 loop spans 13 amino acids. The CDR3 DNA sequence: TGTGCCAGCAGTAGCGGGAGATGGAATGAGCAGTTCTTC. This codes for CASSSGRWNEQFF.

This clone was seen just once. The J gene is TRBJ1-2, the V gene TRBV15; D is unresolved. CDR1 LNHNV and CDR2 YYDKDF come from the germline V gene (reference sequence). The CDR3 is 14 amino acids. V was shortened by 4 bases and J by 4 bases, with 13 bases between the two germline ends. The CDR3 nucleotides are TGTGCCACCAGCATCTCTAACACTTTCTATGGCTACACCTTC. Translation gives CATSISNTFYGYTF. Full variable domain (outside the CDR3, taken from reference TRBV15 and TRBJ1-2): DAMVIQNPRYQVTQFGKPVTLSCSQTLNHNVMYWYQQKSSQAPKLLFHYYDKDFNNEADTPDNFQSRRPNTSFCFLDIRSPGLGDTAMYLCATSISNTFYGYTFGSGTRLTVV.

For this clone: Other nucleotide sequences from this sample produce the same CDR3. V and J are TRBV28 and TRBJ2-4; no reliable D call. This CDR3 has 14 amino acids. Per the germline V gene, CDR1 is MDHEN and CDR2 is SYDVKM. The V and J ends lost 2 bases and 0 bases respectively, with 5 bases between them. The CDR3 region has the DNA TGTGCCAGCAGTTTACGGATAGCCAAAAACATTCAGTACTTC. It translates to CASSLRIAKNIQYF. Using reference TRBV28 and TRBJ2-4 for the parts outside the CDR3, the full variable domain is DVKVTQSSRYLVKRTGEKVFLECVQDMDHENMFWYRQDPGLGLRLIYFSYDVKMKEKGDIPEGYSVSREKKERFSLILESASTNQTSMYLCASSLRIAKNIQYFGAGTRLSVL.

This clone is a singleton in its sample. This sequence joins TRBV2 and TRBJ1-6, with 8 nucleotides matching TRBD1. The J segment lost 8 bases and the V segment lost 6 bases, leaving 6 bases of the junction unmatched. CDR1 and CDR2 (germline): SNHLY, FYNNEI. The CDR3 totals 14 residues. The CDR3 DNA follows: TGTGCCAGCAGCGGCCAGGGGGCCGATTCACCCCTCCACTTT. Translated, it gives CASSGQGADSPLHF.

The chain recombines TRBV5-1 with TRBJ2-5, with D possibly TRBD2 on 5 matching bases. V was trimmed by 4 bases and J by 2 bases, leaving 15 bases between them. The CDR3 consists of 15 residues. Germline assignment: CDR1 SGHRS and CDR2 YFSETQ. CDR3 sequence: CASSPWTGKQETQYF. The CDR3 region has the DNA TGCGCCAGCAGCCCATGGACGGGGAAGCAAGAGACCCAGTACTTC.

The chain uses TRBV27 and TRBJ2-1; no reliable D call. CDR3 length equals 16 residues. CDR1 and CDR2 from the germline V gene are MNHEY and SMNVEV (reference sequence). Trimming pared 5 bases from V and 1 base from J, leaving 15 bases between. The CDR3 protein is CASSPRNGRSYNEQFF. The CDR3, as DNA: TGTGCCAGCAGTCCTAGAAACGGACGGTCCTACAATGAGCAGTTCTTC.

The V and J genes are TRBV6-1 and TRBJ2-3, with D possibly being TRBD1 (5 bases). Trimming took off 6 bases at V and 2 bases at J, with 15 bases between the two ends. The CDR3 loop spans 15 amino acids. Per germline, CDR1 MNHNS and CDR2 SASEGT. The CDR3, as DNA: TGTGCCAGCAGAGGACACGGACCACACACAGATACGCAGTATTTT. Its translation is CASRGHGPHTDTQYF.

The J gene is TRBJ1-1, the V gene TRBV29-1; D is ambiguous. The CDR3 has 13 amino acids. Germline loops: CDR1 SQVTM, CDR2 ANQGSEA. V was shortened by 4 bases and J by 1 base, with 10 bases between the two germline ends. CDR3 amino acids: CSVGEKRNTEAFF. The DNA for the CDR3 is TGCAGCGTTGGCGAGAAGCGGAACACTGAAGCTTTCTTT.

V is TRBV9 and J is TRBJ2-4; no clear D. Germline V gene lookup returns CDR1 SGDLS and CDR2 YYNGEE. The CDR3 has 13 residues. Trimming cost V 0 bases and J 8 bases, with 9 bases left between them. CDR3 DNA sequence: TGTGCCAGCAGCGTAGGCGCCGGAGACATTCAGTACTTC. Its translation: CASSVGAGDIQYF.

This sequence joins TRBV6-1 and TRBJ1-2; D is uncertain. V was cut by 10 bases and J by 4 bases, with 16 bases left in between. Germline V gene lookup returns CDR1 MNHNS and CDR2 SASEGT. There are 13 residues in the CDR3. The CDR3 spells CAIPRGVGYGYTF. DNA for the CDR3: TGTGCCATACCCCGGGGAGTCGGCTATGGCTACACCTTC.

The chain combines TRBV7-3 with TRBJ2-3; 8 nucleotides align to TRBD2. Trimming at V came to 2 bases and at J to 5 bases, leaving 6 bases not matched to a gene. The CDR3 extends over 15 amino acids. In germline, CDR1 is SGHTA, CDR2 FQGTGA. In DNA, the CDR3 is TGTGCCAGCAGCTTACAAGCGGGAGCCGAAGATACGCAGTATTTT. This encodes CASSLQAGAEDTQYF. Based on the CDR3 plus reference TRBV7-3 and TRBJ2-3, the full variable domain is GAGVSQTPSNKVTEKGKYVELRCDPISGHTALYWYRQSLGQGPEFLIYFQGTGAADDSGLPNDRFFAVRPEGSVSTLKIQRTERGDSAVYLCASSLQAGAEDTQYFGPGTRLTVL.

This clone was seen once. In nucleotides, the CDR3 is TGCGCCAGCAGCTTACAGGGACCTGAAGCTTTCTTT. Amino acid sequence: CASSLQGPEAFF. The rearrangement uses TRBV5-1 and TRBJ1-1; the D gene is possibly TRBD1 (6 bases). The CDR3 covers 12 residues. Germline V CDR1 and CDR2: SGHRS, YFSETQ. Trimming removed 2 bases from V and 6 bases from J, with 8 bases in between.

This sequence joins TRBV6-1 and TRBJ2-7; 11 bases are shared with TRBD2. This CDR3 comprises 15 residues. From germline, CDR1 is MNHNS and CDR2 SASEGT. Trimming at V came to 4 bases and at J to 3 bases, leaving 5 bases not matched to a gene. The CDR3 reads CASSAGLAANYEQYF. DNA of the CDR3: TGTGCCAGCAGTGCGGGACTAGCGGCAAACTACGAGCAGTACTTC.

The chain is built from TRBV28 and TRBJ1-2; D is ambiguous. The CDR3 sequence is 13 residues long. Trimming pared 6 bases from V and 1 base from J, leaving 9 bases between. Germline values: CDR1 MDHEN, CDR2 SYDVKM. This CDR3 reads CASRSQDNYGYTF. As DNA, the CDR3 is TGTGCCAGCAGGTCCCAGGATAACTATGGCTACACCTTC.

This clone has just a few counts. The chain carries TRBV9 and TRBJ1-1; D not resolved. Deletions cut 3 bases from V and 8 bases from J, with 8 bases between. Germline V gene lookup returns CDR1 SGDLS and CDR2 YYNGEE. The CDR3 is 11 residues long. CDR3 residues: CASSAVGEAFF. DNA of the CDR3: TGTGCCAGCAGCGCCGTCGGAGAAGCTTTCTTT.

The CDR3 is CASSPLAGEDTQYF. DNA for the CDR3: TGTGCCAGCAGCCCCCTAGCGGGGGAAGATACGCAGTATTTT. The J gene is TRBJ2-3, the V gene TRBV13; 10 nucleotides agree with TRBD2. The CDR3 is 14 residues long. Trimming cost V 5 bases and J 5 bases; bases outside gene matches: 4. Germline V gives CDR1 PRHDT, CDR2 FYEKMQ (reference sequence).

Turning to this clone: Other DNA variants within this sample encode the same CDR3. As DNA, the CDR3 is TGTGCCAGCAGTTTAGGCGGGACCTACGAGCAGTACTTC. It translates to CASSLGGTYEQYF. The genes are TRBV27 and TRBJ2-7; maybe TRBD2 (6 bases). Deletions cut 2 bases from V and 2 bases from J, with 7 bases between. The germline V gene has CDR1 MNHEY and CDR2 SMNVEV (reference sequence). There are 13 residues in the CDR3.

This clone came up once. The chain couples TRBV2 to TRBJ1-2, with D hard to call. V was shortened by 6 bases and J by 3 bases, with 14 bases between the two germline ends. Per the germline V gene, CDR1 is SNHLY and CDR2 is FYNNEI. The CDR3 totals 14 residues. CDR3 sequence (DNA): TGTGCCAGCAGGCCCGGGCGGTCAGACTATGGCTACACCTTC. Protein: CASRPGRSDYGYTF.

The chain combines TRBV14 with TRBJ2-3; 9 nucleotides line up with TRBD2. Germline lookup yields CDR1 SGHDN and CDR2 FVKESK. The CDR3 is 15 amino acids. Germline trimming cut 3 bases from V and 3 bases from J; bases unmatched to any gene: 4. The CDR3 protein is CASSQLAGVTDTQYF. CDR3 bases: TGTGCCAGCAGCCAGTTAGCGGGAGTTACAGATACGCAGTATTTT.

This sequence joins TRBV7-9 and TRBJ2-7; D is unresolved. V gave up 3 bases and J gave up 0 bases, with 3 bases separating them. Germline V gene lookup returns CDR1 SEHNR and CDR2 FQNEAQ (reference sequence). The CDR3 is 12 amino acids. DNA for the CDR3: TGTGCCAGCAGCTTTACCTCCTACGAGCAGTACTTC. As protein: CASSFTSYEQYF.

There are a few counts of this clone. V is TRBV28 and J is TRBJ1-1; the match to TRBD1 covers 12 bases. CDR1 is MDHEN and CDR2 is SYDVKM in the germline V gene. Trimming at V came to 5 bases and at J to 8 bases, leaving 3 bases not matched to a gene. There are 13 residues in the CDR3. CDR3 in amino acids: CASSRGTGGEAFF. DNA of the CDR3: TGTGCCAGCAGTCGCGGGACAGGGGGCGAAGCTTTCTTT.